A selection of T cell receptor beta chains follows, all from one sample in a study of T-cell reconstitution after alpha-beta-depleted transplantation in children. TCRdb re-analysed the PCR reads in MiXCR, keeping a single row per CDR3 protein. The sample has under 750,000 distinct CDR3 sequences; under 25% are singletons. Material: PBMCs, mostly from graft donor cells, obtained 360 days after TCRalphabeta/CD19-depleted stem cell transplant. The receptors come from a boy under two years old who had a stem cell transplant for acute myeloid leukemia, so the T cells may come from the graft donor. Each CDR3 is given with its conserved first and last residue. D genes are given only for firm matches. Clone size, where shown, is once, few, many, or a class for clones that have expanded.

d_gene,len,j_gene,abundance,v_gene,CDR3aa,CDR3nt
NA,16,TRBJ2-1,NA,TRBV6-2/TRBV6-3,CASSYSKTAGHHEQFF,TGTGCCAGCAGTTACTCGAAAACAGCAGGGCACCATGAGCAGTTCTTC
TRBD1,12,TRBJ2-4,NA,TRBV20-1,CSARAGQGIQYF,TGCAGTGCTAGAGCGGGACAGGGCATTCAGTACTTC
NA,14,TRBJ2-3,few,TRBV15,CATGVRVPTDTQYF,TGTGCCACCGGGGTGCGGGTCCCCACAGATACGCAGTATTTT
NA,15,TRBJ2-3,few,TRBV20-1,CSARDKERPTDTQYF,TGCAGTGCTAGAGATAAAGAGCGGCCCACAGATACGCAGTATTTT
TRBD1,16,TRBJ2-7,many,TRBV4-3,CASSQDMDRVPYEQYF,TGCGCCAGCAGCCAAGATATGGACAGGGTCCCCTACGAGCAGTACTTC
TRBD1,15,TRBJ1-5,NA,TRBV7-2,CASSLARGQAQPQHF,TGTGCCAGCAGCTTAGCTAGGGGGCAGGCCCAGCCCCAGCATTTT
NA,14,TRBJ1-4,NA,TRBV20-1,CSACKPQGGEKLFF,TGCAGTGCCTGCAAACCCCAGGGAGGAGAAAAACTGTTTTTT
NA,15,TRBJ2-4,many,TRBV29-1,CSVSKGFSERNIQYF,TGCAGCGTTAGCAAAGGATTCAGCGAAAGGAACATTCAGTACTTC
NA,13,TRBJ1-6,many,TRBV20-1,CSAKQETHSPLHF,TGCAGTGCCAAACAGGAAACACATTCACCCCTCCACTTT
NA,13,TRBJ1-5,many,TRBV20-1,CSARLRAGGPQHF,TGCAGTGCCCGATTGCGGGCCGGGGGGCCCCAGCATTTT
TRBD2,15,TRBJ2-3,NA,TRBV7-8,CASSPAGLDTDTQYF,TGTGCCAGCAGCCCAGCGGGGCTAGACACAGATACGCAGTATTTT
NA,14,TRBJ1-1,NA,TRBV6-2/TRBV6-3,CASSENGGNTEAFF,TGTGCCAGCAGTGAGAATGGGGGAAACACTGAAGCTTTCTTT
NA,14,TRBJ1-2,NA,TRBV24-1,CATSDPTDNYGYTF,TGTGCCACCAGTGATCCCACAGATAACTATGGCTACACCTTC
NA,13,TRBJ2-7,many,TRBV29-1,CSVEGVSRGEQYF,TGCAGCGTTGAAGGGGTTAGCCGAGGCGAGCAGTACTTC
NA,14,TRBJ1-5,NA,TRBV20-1,CSAAAAGLGQPQHF,TGCAGTGCGGCTGCGGCAGGATTGGGACAGCCCCAGCATTTT
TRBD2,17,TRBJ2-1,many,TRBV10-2,CASSDLEESGEENEQFF,TGCGCCAGCAGTGATCTCGAGGAGAGCGGGGAAGAAAATGAGCAGTTCTTC
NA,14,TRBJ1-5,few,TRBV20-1,CSALRDSSNQPQHF,TGCAGTGCTCTCCGGGACTCTAGCAATCAGCCCCAGCATTTT
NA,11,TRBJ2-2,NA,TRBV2,CATTSGGELFF,TGTGCCACAACCTCGGGCGGGGAGCTGTTTTTT
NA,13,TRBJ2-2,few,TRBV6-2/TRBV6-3,CASVFSYTGELFF,TGTGCCAGCGTATTCTCCTACACCGGGGAGCTGTTTTTT
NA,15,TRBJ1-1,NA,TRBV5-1,CASSLVGLGNTEAFF,TGCGCCAGCAGCTTGGTCGGTTTAGGAAACACTGAAGCTTTCTTT
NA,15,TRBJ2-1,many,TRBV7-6,CASSHPYRAYNEQFF,TGTGCCAGCAGCCATCCATACAGGGCCTACAATGAGCAGTTCTTC
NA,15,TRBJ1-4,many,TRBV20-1,CSAPTPGTQNEKLFF,TGCAGTGCTCCGACCCCCGGGACACAGAATGAAAAACTGTTTTTT
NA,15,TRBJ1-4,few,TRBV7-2,CASSLRQHLNEKLFF,TGTGCCAGCAGCTTAAGACAGCACCTTAATGAAAAACTGTTTTTT
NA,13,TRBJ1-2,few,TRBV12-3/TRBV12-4,CASSFPQGHGYTF,TGTGCCAGCAGTTTTCCCCAGGGGCATGGCTACACCTTC